This T cell receptor beta chain was obtained from a study of post-analysis software for immune sequencing data. This clonotype was detected a few times. The TCR beta cDNA libraries carried unique molecular identifiers. MiXCR, run by TCRdb on the PCR reads, gives a single entry per CDR3 protein. The repertoire holds 700,000 to 800,000 distinct CDR3 sequences, with roughly 27% as singletons. The clonotype comes from a girl aged 5-17 years with multiple sclerosis. Input material: blood.

CDR3 amino acids: CSATRANTEAFF. As DNA, the CDR3 is TGCAGCGCGACGCGGGCGAACACTGAAGCTTTCTTT. The chain is built from TRBV20-1 and TRBJ1-1; D uncertain. The germline CDR1 and CDR2 sequences are DFQATT and SNEGSKA (reference sequence). This CDR3 contains 12 residues.